These 10 T cell receptor beta chains came from one sample sequenced in a study of T cell responses to AZD1222 COVID-19 vaccine. Assay used: immunoSEQ multiplex PCR; TCRdb lists only in-frame clones, some missing. Of over 100,000 clones in the sample, roughly 90% were seen once. The source material was peripheral blood, sampled on day 0 of AZD1222 vaccination. The receptors were sampled from an adult in good health.

CDR3 residues: CAITNDPLYGYTF. In nucleotides, the CDR3 is TGTGCCATCACAAACGACCCCCTCTATGGCTACACCTTC. This sequence joins TRBV10-3 and TRBJ1-2; D is unclear. V was clipped by 7 bases and J by 4 bases, with 13 bases between them. The CDR3 is 13 residues long. Germline CDR1 is ENHRY and CDR2 is SYGVKD.

The chain couples TRBV2 to TRBJ2-7; D perhaps matches TRBD1 (6 bases). Germline values: CDR1 SNHLY, CDR2 FYNNEI. This CDR3 has 15 residues. V lost 5 bases and J 0 bases, leaving 14 bases between the germline ends. CDR3 in DNA: TGTGCCAGCAGTCTCCGGGACACTAGCTCCTACGAGCAGTACTTC. Its protein is CASSLRDTSSYEQYF.

A single count supports this clone. The J gene is TRBJ2-5, the V gene TRBV11-2, with D hard to call. The CDR3 spans 13 residues. The V gene lost 5 bases and the J gene lost 5 bases, with 12 bases spanning the gap. Germline loops: CDR1 SGHAT, CDR2 FQNNGV. DNA for the CDR3: TGTGCCAGCAGCCAGGCCAATTTGGAGACCCAGTACTTC. It is translated as CASSQANLETQYF. The variable domain in full, with the rest retrieved from reference TRBV11-2 and TRBJ2-5, is EAGVAQSPRYKIIEKRQSVAFWCNPISGHATLYWYQQILGQGPKLLIQFQNNGVVDDSQLPKDRFSAERLKGVDSTLKIQPAKLEDSAVYLCASSQANLETQYFGPGTRLLVL.

The chain recombines TRBV6-5 with TRBJ2-7; D is possibly TRBD1 (5 bases). The CDR3 is 14 residues long. Germline V gene data show CDR1 as MNHEY and CDR2 as SVGAGI. Trimming left V 4 bases short and J 4 bases short, with 14 bases between. CDR3 DNA: TGTGCCAGCAGTTCATGGACAAAGGGATACGAGCAGTACTTC. Translated, it gives CASSSWTKGYEQYF.

The chain carries TRBV5-8 and TRBJ1-5, with a possible D match to TRBD1 (6 bases). CDR1 and CDR2 (germline): SGHTS, YDEGEE. The V and J ends lost 2 bases and 9 bases respectively, with 21 bases between them. The CDR3 runs 16 residues. CDR3 DNA: TGTGCCAGCAGCTTCCAACAGGGTGTTATAGCCAGGCCCCAGCATTTT. It codes for CASSFQQGVIARPQHF.

The chain recombines TRBV20-1 with TRBJ1-5; D call uncertain. CDR3 size: 15 residues. Trimming took 3 bases from V and 0 from J, leaving 12 bases between them. Germline-derived CDR1 and CDR2 are DFQATT and SNEGSKA (reference sequence). DNA for the CDR3: TGCAGTGCTAGTGGGCAGACGGATAGCAATCAGCCCCAGCATTTT. This gives the protein CSASGQTDSNQPQHF.

This clone showed up just a few times. The CDR3 nucleotides read TGTGCCTGGTCTAGAACAACTAATGAAAAACTGTTTTTT. Translating gives CAWSRTTNEKLFF. The genes are TRBV30 and TRBJ1-4; the D is unclear. V was cut by 5 bases and J by 0 bases, with 7 bases left in between. Looked up from germline, CDR1 is GTSNPN and CDR2 is SVGIG (reference sequence). The CDR3 spans 13 residues. Full variable domain (remainder filled in from reference TRBV30 and TRBJ1-4): SQTIHQWPATLVQPVGSPLSLECTVEGTSNPNLYWYRQAAGRGLQLLFYSVGIGQISSEVPQNLSASRPQDRQFILSSKKLLLSDSGFYLCAWSRTTNEKLFFGSGTQLSVL.

This chain joins TRBV5-4 and TRBJ1-1, with 10 bases fitting TRBD1. The V gene end was trimmed by 4 bases and the J gene end by 3 bases; junction bases not matched to a gene: 3. Germline-derived CDR1 and CDR2 are SGHNT and YYREEE (reference sequence). This CDR3 spans 14 amino acids. The CDR3 spells CASSGGTGDTEAFF. CDR3 sequence (DNA): TGTGCCAGCAGCGGAGGGACAGGGGACACTGAAGCTTTCTTT.

This clone is a singleton in its sample. The chain employs TRBV27 and TRBJ2-1; the match to TRBD2 covers 7 bases. CDR3 size: 16 residues. With 6 bases clipped from V and 0 bases from J, the junction kept 8 bases outside the gene matches. Germline CDR1 is MNHEY and CDR2 is SMNVEV (reference sequence). The CDR3 protein is CASSPSSGSSYNEQFF. Written as DNA, the CDR3 is TGTGCCAGCAGCCCCTCTAGCGGAAGCTCCTACAATGAGCAGTTCTTC.

This rearrangement joins TRBV7-3 to TRBJ1-6, with a weak D call TRBD1 (5 bases). V lost 5 bases and J 10 bases, leaving 12 bases between the germline ends. This CDR3 is built from 13 residues. CDR1 and CDR2 (germline): SGHTA, FQGTGA. CDR3 residues: CASSPQRDSPLHF. The DNA of the CDR3 is TGTGCCAGCAGCCCCCAGAGGGACTCACCCCTCCACTTT.